The rows below give T cell receptor beta chains drawn from one sample of a study of cytomegalovirus exposure and HLA in healthy donors. Assay used: immunoSEQ multiplex PCR; TCRdb lists only in-frame clones, some missing. The table has over 200,000 clones, 83% seen once. Sequencing was done on a sample of PBMCs. These receptors all stem from a woman between 18 and 30 years old in good health and CMV-seronegative. Both conserved end residues are part of each CDR3. The order of the fields is J gene, clone size, V gene, D gene, CDR3 protein, CDR3 DNA. D genes are given only for firm matches. Rows give clone size only sometimes, using once, few, many, or a class for an expanded clone.

J gene: TRBJ1-5
clone size: NA
V gene: TRBV30
D gene: NA
CDR3 protein: CALRQDSNQPQHF
CDR3 DNA: TGTGCCCTACGCCAGGACAGTAATCAGCCCCAGCATTTT

J gene: TRBJ1-2
clone size: NA
V gene: TRBV6-1
D gene: NA
CDR3 protein: CASSGGWRSSYGYTF
CDR3 DNA: TGTGCCAGCAGTGGGGGATGGAGGAGCAGCTATGGCTACACCTTC

J gene: TRBJ2-3
clone size: NA
V gene: TRBV6-5
D gene: NA
CDR3 protein: CASSYPPGGTDTQYF
CDR3 DNA: TGTGCCAGCAGTTACCCCCCGGGGGGCACAGATACGCAGTATTTT

J gene: TRBJ2-7
clone size: NA
V gene: TRBV10-3
D gene: NA
CDR3 protein: CAISESFMGGVSYEQYF
CDR3 DNA: TGTGCCATCAGTGAGTCCTTCATGGGCGGGGTCTCCTACGAGCAGTACTTC

J gene: TRBJ1-1
clone size: NA
V gene: TRBV6-5
D gene: NA
CDR3 protein: CASTKGGTTEAFF
CDR3 DNA: TGTGCCAGCACGAAGGGGGGGACCACTGAAGCTTTCTTT

J gene: TRBJ2-1
clone size: NA
V gene: TRBV7-3
D gene: NA
CDR3 protein: CASSSSAGGRRGNNEQFF
CDR3 DNA: TGTGCCAGCAGCTCCTCGGCAGGGGGGCGTCGGGGGAACAATGAGCAGTTCTTC

J gene: TRBJ2-1
clone size: few
V gene: TRBV25-1
D gene: NA
CDR3 protein: CVPGHYNNEQFF
CDR3 DNA: TGTGTCCCGGGACACTACAACAATGAGCAGTTCTTC

J gene: TRBJ2-4
clone size: once
V gene: TRBV7-2
D gene: NA
CDR3 protein: CASSLDLAKNIQYF
CDR3 DNA: TGTGCCAGCAGCTTAGATTTAGCCAAAAACATTCAGTACTTC

J gene: TRBJ2-7
clone size: NA
V gene: TRBV5-1
D gene: NA
CDR3 protein: CASSGGYEQYF
CDR3 DNA: TGCGCCAGCAGCGGCGGGTACGAGCAGTACTTC

J gene: TRBJ2-3
clone size: NA
V gene: TRBV6-1
D gene: NA
CDR3 protein: CASSLLGKDTQYF
CDR3 DNA: TGTGCCAGCAGTTTGCTTGGGAAAGATACGCAGTATTTT

J gene: TRBJ1-2
clone size: NA
V gene: TRBV2
D gene: TRBD1
CDR3 protein: CASSDLGTVLSGYTF
CDR3 DNA: TGTGCCAGCAGTGATTTAGGGACAGTGTTGAGTGGCTACACCTTC

J gene: TRBJ2-7
clone size: NA
V gene: TRBV30
D gene: NA
CDR3 protein: CAWSVSSGQTYEQYF
CDR3 DNA: TGTGCCTGGAGTGTATCCAGCGGGCAAACCTACGAGCAGTACTTC

J gene: TRBJ1-2
clone size: NA
V gene: TRBV12-5
D gene: TRBD1
CDR3 protein: CASGLATGAVYGYTF
CDR3 DNA: TGTGCTAGTGGTTTGGCGACAGGGGCGGTCTATGGCTACACCTTC

J gene: TRBJ2-3
clone size: once
V gene: TRBV27
D gene: TRBD2
CDR3 protein: CASSRRLAGATDTQYF
CDR3 DNA: TGTGCCAGCAGCCGTAGGCTAGCGGGAGCCACAGATACGCAGTATTTT

J gene: TRBJ1-2
clone size: NA
V gene: TRBV25-1
D gene: NA
CDR3 protein: CASSATRDGSYGYTF
CDR3 DNA: TGTGCCAGCAGTGCAACCCGGGACGGGAGCTATGGCTACACCTTC

J gene: TRBJ2-1
clone size: NA
V gene: TRBV5-4
D gene: NA
CDR3 protein: CASSLEGNEQFF
CDR3 DNA: TGTGCCAGCAGCTTGGAGGGCAATGAGCAGTTCTTC

J gene: TRBJ1-2
clone size: NA
V gene: TRBV5-6
D gene: NA
CDR3 protein: CASSLTHRSTYGYTF
CDR3 DNA: TGTGCCAGCAGCTTGACCCACCGTTCAACCTATGGCTACACCTTC

J gene: TRBJ2-2
clone size: once
V gene: TRBV5-1
D gene: TRBD2
CDR3 protein: CASSWGTSGNTGELFF
CDR3 DNA: TGCGCCAGCAGCTGGGGGACTAGCGGGAACACCGGGGAGCTGTTTTTT

J gene: TRBJ2-3
clone size: NA
V gene: TRBV27
D gene: TRBD2
CDR3 protein: CASSLSGLVGDTQYF
CDR3 DNA: TGTGCCAGCAGTTTATCGGGACTAGTAGGGGATACGCAGTATTTT

J gene: TRBJ2-5
clone size: NA
V gene: TRBV15
D gene: TRBD2
CDR3 protein: CATSSHRTSGRRGFQETQYF
CDR3 DNA: TGTGCCACCAGCAGCCACAGGACTAGCGGGAGGAGGGGGTTCCAAGAGACCCAGTACTTC

J gene: TRBJ2-5
clone size: NA
V gene: TRBV11-2
D gene: NA
CDR3 protein: CASSLGSVRTETQYF
CDR3 DNA: TGTGCCAGCAGCTTAGGGTCCGTCAGGACAGAGACCCAGTACTTC

J gene: TRBJ2-3
clone size: NA
V gene: TRBV27
D gene: NA
CDR3 protein: CASSLGGFTTDTQYF
CDR3 DNA: TGTGCCAGCAGTTTAGGTGGGTTTACCACAGATACGCAGTATTTT

J gene: TRBJ1-1
clone size: NA
V gene: TRBV1
D gene: NA
CDR3 protein: CTSSQEDTGNQGFTEAFF
CDR3 DNA: TGCACCAGCAGCCAAGAGGACACAGGCAACCAGGGATTCACTGAAGCTTTCTTT

J gene: TRBJ2-1
clone size: NA
V gene: TRBV28
D gene: TRBD2
CDR3 protein: CASRLAGGYNEQFF
CDR3 DNA: TGTGCCAGCAGACTAGCGGGAGGGTACAATGAGCAGTTCTTC

J gene: TRBJ2-3
clone size: NA
V gene: TRBV19
D gene: NA
CDR3 protein: CASRPSGSDTQYF
CDR3 DNA: TGTGCCAGTCGACCCTCGGGGTCGGATACGCAGTATTTT

J gene: TRBJ2-1
clone size: once
V gene: TRBV29-1
D gene: NA
CDR3 protein: CSVRGGRYNEQFF
CDR3 DNA: TGCAGCGTGCGAGGGGGGAGGTACAATGAGCAGTTCTTC

J gene: TRBJ1-2
clone size: NA
V gene: TRBV5-4
D gene: NA
CDR3 protein: CASSFGGIYGYTF
CDR3 DNA: TGTGCCAGCAGCTTCGGCGGGATCTATGGCTACACCTTC

J gene: TRBJ1-5
clone size: NA
V gene: TRBV7-9
D gene: NA
CDR3 protein: CASSFGTGKNQPQHF
CDR3 DNA: TGTGCCAGCAGCTTTGGGACCGGGAAAAATCAGCCCCAGCATTTT

J gene: TRBJ2-1
clone size: few
V gene: TRBV27
D gene: TRBD1
CDR3 protein: CASSLSEQGAGNEQFF
CDR3 DNA: TGTGCCAGCAGTTTATCGGAACAGGGGGCAGGGAATGAGCAGTTCTTC

J gene: TRBJ2-7
clone size: NA
V gene: TRBV27
D gene: TRBD2
CDR3 protein: CASVFGRGLPYEQYF
CDR3 DNA: TGTGCCAGCGTTTTCGGTAGGGGACTACCCTACGAGCAGTACTTC

J gene: TRBJ2-3
clone size: NA
V gene: TRBV6-4
D gene: TRBD2
CDR3 protein: CASSSGGATDTQYF
CDR3 DNA: TGTGCCAGCAGTAGCGGGGGGGCCACAGATACGCAGTATTTT

J gene: TRBJ2-7
clone size: NA
V gene: TRBV14
D gene: NA
CDR3 protein: CASSQDEGGTYEQYF
CDR3 DNA: TGTGCCAGCAGCCAAGATGAAGGGGGAACCTACGAGCAGTACTTC

J gene: TRBJ1-4
clone size: NA
V gene: TRBV2
D gene: NA
CDR3 protein: CASSGRFHSTNEKLFF
CDR3 DNA: TGTGCCAGCAGTGGAAGATTCCACTCAACTAATGAAAAACTGTTTTTT

J gene: TRBJ1-2
clone size: NA
V gene: TRBV5-4
D gene: NA
CDR3 protein: CASSRTGQSQRGYTF
CDR3 DNA: TGTGCCAGCAGCAGAACAGGGCAATCCCAACGTGGCTACACCTTC

J gene: TRBJ2-1
clone size: NA
V gene: TRBV7-2
D gene: TRBD2
CDR3 protein: CASSPLGLAGGGEQFF
CDR3 DNA: TGTGCCAGCAGCCCCCTCGGACTAGCGGGGGGCGGGGAGCAGTTCTTC

J gene: TRBJ1-2
clone size: once
V gene: TRBV7-2
D gene: NA
CDR3 protein: CASSLGTGPPSTF
CDR3 DNA: TGTGCCAGCAGCTTAGGGACGGGACCTCCGTCAACCTTC

J gene: TRBJ1-5
clone size: NA
V gene: TRBV23-1
D gene: TRBD1
CDR3 protein: CAGEGRGRLWSNQPQHF
CDR3 DNA: TGCGCCGGCGAAGGCAGGGGGCGCCTCTGGAGCAATCAGCCCCAGCATTTT

J gene: TRBJ1-5
clone size: NA
V gene: TRBV9
D gene: NA
CDR3 protein: CASSVEPTNQPQHF
CDR3 DNA: TGTGCCAGCAGCGTAGAACCGACCAATCAGCCCCAGCATTTT

J gene: TRBJ2-3
clone size: NA
V gene: TRBV29-1
D gene: NA
CDR3 protein: CSGGGGLGAPTDTQYF
CDR3 DNA: TGCAGCGGGGGAGGGGGGCTCGGGGCCCCGACAGATACGCAGTATTTT

J gene: TRBJ1-5
clone size: few
V gene: TRBV28
D gene: NA
CDR3 protein: CASSSEFPGNQPQHF
CDR3 DNA: TGTGCCAGCAGTTCGGAATTCCCCGGCAATCAGCCCCAGCATTTT

J gene: TRBJ2-2
clone size: NA
V gene: TRBV6-8
D gene: NA
CDR3 protein: CASSYGPGDTGELFF
CDR3 DNA: TGTGCCAGCAGTTACGGGCCGGGAGACACCGGGGAGCTGTTTTTT

J gene: TRBJ2-7
clone size: NA
V gene: TRBV5-8
D gene: TRBD1
CDR3 protein: CASRLGQDLRHQYF
CDR3 DNA: TGTGCCAGCAGATTGGGACAGGACCTACGACATCAGTACTTC

J gene: TRBJ2-5
clone size: NA
V gene: TRBV7-8
D gene: NA
CDR3 protein: CASSSDHETQYF
CDR3 DNA: TGTGCCAGCAGCTCCGACCACGAGACCCAGTACTTC

J gene: TRBJ1-1
clone size: NA
V gene: TRBV6-5
D gene: TRBD1
CDR3 protein: CASSYSPTGRNTEAFF
CDR3 DNA: TGTGCCAGCAGTTATTCCCCGACAGGGAGGAACACTGAAGCTTTCTTT

J gene: TRBJ2-1
clone size: NA
V gene: TRBV27
D gene: TRBD2
CDR3 protein: CASGLAAGGAYNEQFF
CDR3 DNA: TGTGCCAGTGGGTTGGCGGCGGGAGGCGCCTACAATGAGCAGTTCTTC